This T cell receptor (beta chain) was observed in a study of blood T cell repertoires in COVID-19. Study-level information: COVID-19 samples from acute and convalescent phases originated in the United States, Italy and Spain. In each case, the material was cDNA or gDNA derived from T cells, B-cell-depleted T cells, or PBMCs.

As handled by the study authors: Estimation of nucleated cell counts was performed using reference gene primer amplification. This table comes from immunoSEQ multiplex PCR, and its TCRdb copy is limited to in-frame clones, with some not included. For V, J and clone size, that table is used; D and trimming come from the DNA. Among fewer than 200,000 clones listed, roughly 79% were seen once. The sample comprised peripheral blood. The clonotype was recovered from a woman in her 70s with acute or convalescent COVID-19.

The DNA of the CDR3 is TGCAGCGTTGTGAGAATGGGACACTCCTACGAGCAGTACTTC. Its protein is CSVVRMGHSYEQYF. The chain has TRBV29-1 and TRBJ2-7, with a weak D call TRBD1 (6 bases). The V end was cut by 4 bases, the J end by 0 bases, with 13 bases between. Germline-derived CDR1 and CDR2 are SQVTM and ANQGSEA. This CDR3 is built from 14 residues.